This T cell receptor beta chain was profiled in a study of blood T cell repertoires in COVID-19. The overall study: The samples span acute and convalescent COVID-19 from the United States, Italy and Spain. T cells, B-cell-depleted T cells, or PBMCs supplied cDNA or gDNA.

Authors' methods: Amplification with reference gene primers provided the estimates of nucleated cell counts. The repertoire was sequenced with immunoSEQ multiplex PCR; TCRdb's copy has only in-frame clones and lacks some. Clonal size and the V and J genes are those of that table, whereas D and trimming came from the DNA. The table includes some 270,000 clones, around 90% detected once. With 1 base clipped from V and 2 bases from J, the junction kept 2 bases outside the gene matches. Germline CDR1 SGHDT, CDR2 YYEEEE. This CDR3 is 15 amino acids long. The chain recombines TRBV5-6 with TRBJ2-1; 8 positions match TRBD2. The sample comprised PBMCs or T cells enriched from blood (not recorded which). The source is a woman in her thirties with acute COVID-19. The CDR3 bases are TGTGCCAGCAGCTTGTCAGCGGGGGCCTACAATGAGCAGTTCTTC. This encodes CASSLSAGAYNEQFF. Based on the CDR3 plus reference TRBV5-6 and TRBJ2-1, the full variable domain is DAGVTQSPTHLIKTRGQQVTLRCSPKSGHDTVSWYQQALGQGPQFIFQYYEEEERQRGNFPDRFSGHQFPNYSSELNVNALLLGDSALYLCASSLSAGAYNEQFFGPGTRLTVL.